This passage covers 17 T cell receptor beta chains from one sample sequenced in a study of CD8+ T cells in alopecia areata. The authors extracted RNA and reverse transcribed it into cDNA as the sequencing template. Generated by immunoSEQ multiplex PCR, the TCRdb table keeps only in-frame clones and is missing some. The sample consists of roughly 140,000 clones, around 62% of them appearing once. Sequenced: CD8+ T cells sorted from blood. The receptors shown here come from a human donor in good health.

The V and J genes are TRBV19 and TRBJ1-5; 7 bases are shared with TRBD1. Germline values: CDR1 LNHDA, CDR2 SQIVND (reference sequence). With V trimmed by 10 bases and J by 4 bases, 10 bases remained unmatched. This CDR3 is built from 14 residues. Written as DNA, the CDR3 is TGTGCCACTCAACAGGGGTTTTGGAATCAGCCCCAGCATTTT. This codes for CATQQGFWNQPQHF.

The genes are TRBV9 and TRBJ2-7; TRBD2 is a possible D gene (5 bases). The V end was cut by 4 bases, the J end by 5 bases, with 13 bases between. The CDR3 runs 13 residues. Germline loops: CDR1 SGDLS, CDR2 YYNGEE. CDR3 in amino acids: CASSPTTVHEQYF. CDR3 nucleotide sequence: TGTGCCAGCAGCCCGACTACGGTCCACGAGCAGTACTTC.

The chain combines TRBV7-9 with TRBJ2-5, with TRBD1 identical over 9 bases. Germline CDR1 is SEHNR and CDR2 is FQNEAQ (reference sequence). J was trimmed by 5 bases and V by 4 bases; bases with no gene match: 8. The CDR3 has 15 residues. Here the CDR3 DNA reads TGTGCCAGCAGCTCGACGACGACAGGGGGGGAGACCCAGTACTTC. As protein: CASSSTTTGGETQYF.

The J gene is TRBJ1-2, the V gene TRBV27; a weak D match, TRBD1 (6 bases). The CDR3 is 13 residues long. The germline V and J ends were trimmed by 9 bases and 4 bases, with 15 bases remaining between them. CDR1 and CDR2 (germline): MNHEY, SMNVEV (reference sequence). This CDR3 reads CASSKGVFYGYTF. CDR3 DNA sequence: TGTGCCAGTTCGAAGGGGGTATTCTATGGCTACACCTTC.

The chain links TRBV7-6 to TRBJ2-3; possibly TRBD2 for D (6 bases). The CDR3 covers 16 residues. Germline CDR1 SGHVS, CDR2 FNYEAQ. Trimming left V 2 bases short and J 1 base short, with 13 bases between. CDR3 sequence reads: CASSLTHGGRTDTQYF. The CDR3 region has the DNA TGTGCCAGCAGCTTAACGCACGGGGGACGCACAGATACGCAGTATTTT.

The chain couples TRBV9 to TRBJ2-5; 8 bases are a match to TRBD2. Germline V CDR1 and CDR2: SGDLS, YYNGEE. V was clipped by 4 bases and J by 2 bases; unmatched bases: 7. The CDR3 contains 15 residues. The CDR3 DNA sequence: TGTGCCAGCAGCCCCGGCGGGGGGCGACAAGAGACCCAGTACTTC. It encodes CASSPGGGRQETQYF.

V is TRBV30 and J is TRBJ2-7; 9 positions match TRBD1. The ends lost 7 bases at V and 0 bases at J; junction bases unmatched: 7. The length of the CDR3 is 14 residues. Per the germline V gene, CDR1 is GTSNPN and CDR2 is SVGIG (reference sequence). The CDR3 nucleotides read TGTGCCTCTTGGGACAGGGACAGCTCCTACGAGCAGTACTTC. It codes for CASWDRDSSYEQYF. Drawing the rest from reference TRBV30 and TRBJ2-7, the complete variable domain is SQTIHQWPATLVQPVGSPLSLECTVEGTSNPNLYWYRQAAGRGLQLLFYSVGIGQISSEVPQNLSASRPQDRQFILSSKKLLLSDSGFYLCASWDRDSSYEQYFGPGTRLTVT.

Written as DNA, the CDR3 is TGTGCCAGCAGTTTAACAGTGAACACTGAAGCTTTCTTT. This codes for CASSLTVNTEAFF. This chain joins TRBV27 and TRBJ1-1; no reliable D call. The CDR3 is made up of 13 amino acids. The germline CDR1 and CDR2 sequences are MNHEY and SMNVEV (reference sequence). Deletions cut 2 bases from V and 0 bases from J, with 4 bases between.

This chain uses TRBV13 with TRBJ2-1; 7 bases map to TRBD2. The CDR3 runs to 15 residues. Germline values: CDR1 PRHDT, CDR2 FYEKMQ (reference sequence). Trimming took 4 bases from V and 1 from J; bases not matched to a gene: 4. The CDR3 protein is CASSSQRDSYNEQFF. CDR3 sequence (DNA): TGTGCCAGCAGCTCCCAGCGGGATTCCTACAATGAGCAGTTCTTC.

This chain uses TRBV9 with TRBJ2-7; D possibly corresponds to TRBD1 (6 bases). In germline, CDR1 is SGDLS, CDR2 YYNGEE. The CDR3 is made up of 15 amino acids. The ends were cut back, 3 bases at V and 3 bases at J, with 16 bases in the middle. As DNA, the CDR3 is TGTGCCAGCAGCGCCCGGGACACCTTGGACTACGAGCAGTACTTC. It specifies CASSARDTLDYEQYF.

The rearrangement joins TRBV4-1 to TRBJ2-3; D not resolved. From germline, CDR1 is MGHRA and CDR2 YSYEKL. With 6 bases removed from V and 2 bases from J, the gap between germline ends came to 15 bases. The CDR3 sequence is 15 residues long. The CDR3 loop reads CASSIPPINTDTQYF. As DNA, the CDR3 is TGCGCCAGCAGTATCCCCCCTATAAACACAGATACGCAGTATTTT.

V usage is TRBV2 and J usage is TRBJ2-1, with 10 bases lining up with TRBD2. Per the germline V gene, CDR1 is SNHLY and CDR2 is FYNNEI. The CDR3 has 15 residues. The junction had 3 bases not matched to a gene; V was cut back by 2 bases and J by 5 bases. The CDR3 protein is CASSEWTSGNNEQFF. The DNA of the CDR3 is TGTGCCAGCAGTGAATGGACTAGCGGAAACAATGAGCAGTTCTTC.

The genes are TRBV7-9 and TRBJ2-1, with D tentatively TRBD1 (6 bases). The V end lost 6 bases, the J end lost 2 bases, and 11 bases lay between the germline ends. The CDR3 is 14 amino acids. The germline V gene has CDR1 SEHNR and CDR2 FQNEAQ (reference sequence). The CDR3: CASSPRTAYNEQFF. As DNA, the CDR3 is TGTGCCAGCAGTCCCCGGACAGCCTACAATGAGCAGTTCTTC.

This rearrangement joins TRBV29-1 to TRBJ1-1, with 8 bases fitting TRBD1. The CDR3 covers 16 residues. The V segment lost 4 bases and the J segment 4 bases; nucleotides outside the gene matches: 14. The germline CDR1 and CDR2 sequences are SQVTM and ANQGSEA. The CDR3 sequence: CSVALRPGGDGTEAFF. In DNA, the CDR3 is TGCAGCGTTGCACTAAGGCCAGGGGGCGATGGCACTGAAGCTTTCTTT. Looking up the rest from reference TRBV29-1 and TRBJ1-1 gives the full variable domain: SAVISQKPSRDICQRGTSLTIQCQVDSQVTMMFWYRQQPGQSLTLIATANQGSEATYESGFVIDKFPISRPNLTFSTLTVSNMSPEDSSIYLCSVALRPGGDGTEAFFGQGTRLTVV.

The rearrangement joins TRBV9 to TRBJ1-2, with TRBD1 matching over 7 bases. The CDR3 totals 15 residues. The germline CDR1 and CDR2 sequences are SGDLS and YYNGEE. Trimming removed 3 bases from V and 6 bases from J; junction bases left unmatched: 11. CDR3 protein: CASSDTVQGVNGYTF. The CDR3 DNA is TGTGCCAGCAGCGATACCGTTCAGGGGGTTAATGGCTACACCTTC.

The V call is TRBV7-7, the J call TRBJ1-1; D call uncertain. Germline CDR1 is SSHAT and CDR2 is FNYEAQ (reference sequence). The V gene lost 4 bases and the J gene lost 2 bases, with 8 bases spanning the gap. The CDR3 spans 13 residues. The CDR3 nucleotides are TGTGCCAGCAGCTACGGAGTAAACACTGAAGCTTTCTTT. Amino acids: CASSYGVNTEAFF.

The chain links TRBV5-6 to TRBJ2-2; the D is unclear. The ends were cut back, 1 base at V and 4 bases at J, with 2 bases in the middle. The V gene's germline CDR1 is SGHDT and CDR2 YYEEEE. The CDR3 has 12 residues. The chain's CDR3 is CASSLTTGELFF. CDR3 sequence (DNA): TGTGCCAGCAGCTTGACCACCGGGGAGCTGTTTTTT.